This is a list of T cell receptor beta chains from one sample in a study of cytomegalovirus exposure and HLA in healthy donors. Method: immunoSEQ multiplex PCR; TCRdb's copy keeps in-frame clones and lacks some. The sample yields 75,000 to 80,000 clones, under 85% seen once. The specimen sequenced was PBMCs. Every receptor here comes from a woman aged 40 to 50 in good health and CMV-seropositive. Each CDR3 is given without its conserved first and last residue. Fields, in order: CDR3 protein, D gene, V gene. The D gene is left open where the match is weak.

ASSLLGTGRAEQY | . | TRBV7-6
ASSLERGGEDTQY | TRBD2 | TRBV5-1
SSSSPLGAGSNQPQH | . | TRBV7-9
ASSPPSQGAWEQY | TRBD1 | TRBV18
ASSLPGTGLKLF | TRBD1 | TRBV19
ATSTRAGSAS | . | TRBV15
ASSSLAGRTGELF | TRBD2 | TRBV11-2
ASSLQDSGSPLH | . | TRBV18
ASSSGGLANQETQY | TRBD2 | TRBV5-1
ASSEGGRFNQPQH | . | TRBV25-1
ASSSGLYGYT | . | TRBV19
ASSYSLAGGRDTQY | TRBD2 | TRBV6-5
ASSRLRDRQSTEAF | . | TRBV21-1
ASSYTAGGNQPQH | . | TRBV6-5
ASSQDWPPNEQF | . | TRBV4-3
ASSQDRGGYT | TRBD1 | TRBV16
ASSPKWRGGYNEQF | TRBD2 | TRBV18
ASSPAGGETQY | TRBD1 | TRBV7-7